This TCR beta chain stems from a study of CD8 T cells in Susac syndrome. Negative magnetic isolation gave CD8+ and CD4+ cells; FACS enriched CD8+ TEMRA. There are 17 residues in the CDR3. Between the trimmed V and J ends, which lost 7 bases and 0 bases, there was a span of 21 bases. The sample holds one count of this clonotype. Antigen specificity is unknown. Findings of the study overall: The study conceded that its TCR sequencing and HLA analysis involved relatively few individuals.

The authors reverse transcribed roughly 0.5 to 1 ug RNA with random hexamers. In TCRdb, the immunoSEQ multiplex PCR reads were re-called with MiXCR into one record per CDR3 protein. The repertoire holds about 190,000 distinct CDR3 sequences, approximately 94% seen once, with 0.075% to 0.1% in the top ten. This TCR derives from a human donor with Susac syndrome. This chain joins TRBV12-3 or TRBV12-4 and TRBJ1-2, with D tentatively TRBD1 (5 bases). The sample was CD4+ T cells from PBMCs. In nucleotides, the CDR3 is TGTGCCAGCACTTCGCTCGGGACGGGACGTTCTAACTATGGCTACACCTTC. It codes for CASTSLGTGRSNYGYTF.